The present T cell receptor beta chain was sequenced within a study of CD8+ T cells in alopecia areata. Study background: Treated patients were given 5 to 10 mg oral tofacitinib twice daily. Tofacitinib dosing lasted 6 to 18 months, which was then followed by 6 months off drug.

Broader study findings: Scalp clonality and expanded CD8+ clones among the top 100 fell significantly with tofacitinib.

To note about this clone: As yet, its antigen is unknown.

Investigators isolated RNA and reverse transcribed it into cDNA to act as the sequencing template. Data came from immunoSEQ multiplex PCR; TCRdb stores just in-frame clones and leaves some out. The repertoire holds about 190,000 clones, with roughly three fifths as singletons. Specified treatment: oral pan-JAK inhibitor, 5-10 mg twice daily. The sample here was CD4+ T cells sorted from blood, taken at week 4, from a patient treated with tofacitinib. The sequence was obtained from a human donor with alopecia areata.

This chain's CDR3 is CASSPPAVTQYF. The CDR3 DNA reads TGTGCCAGCAGCCCTCCGGCAGTGACGCAGTATTTT. The rearrangement uses TRBV4-2 and TRBJ2-3; D unresolved. Deletions cut 4 bases from V and 9 bases from J, with 11 bases between. The germline V gene encodes CDR1 LGHNA and CDR2 YNFKEQ. CDR3 length: 12 amino acids.